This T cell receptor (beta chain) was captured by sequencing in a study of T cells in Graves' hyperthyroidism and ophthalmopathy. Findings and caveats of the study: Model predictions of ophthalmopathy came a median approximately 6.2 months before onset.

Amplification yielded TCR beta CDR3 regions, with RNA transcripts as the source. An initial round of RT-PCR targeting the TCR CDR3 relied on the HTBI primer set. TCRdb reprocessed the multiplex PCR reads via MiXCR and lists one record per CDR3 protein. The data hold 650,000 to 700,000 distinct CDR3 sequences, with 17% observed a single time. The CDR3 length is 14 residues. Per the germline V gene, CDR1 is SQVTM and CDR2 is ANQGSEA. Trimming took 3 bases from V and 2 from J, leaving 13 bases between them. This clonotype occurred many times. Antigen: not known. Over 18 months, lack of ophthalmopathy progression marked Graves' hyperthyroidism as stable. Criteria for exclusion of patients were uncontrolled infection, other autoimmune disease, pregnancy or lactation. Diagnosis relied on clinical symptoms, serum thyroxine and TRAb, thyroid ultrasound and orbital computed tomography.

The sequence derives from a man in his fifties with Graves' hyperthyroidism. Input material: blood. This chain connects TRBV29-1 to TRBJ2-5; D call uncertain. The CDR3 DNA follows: TGCAGCGTTGAGTGTGGGCCAACTCAAGAGACCCAGTACTTC. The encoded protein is CSVECGPTQETQYF.